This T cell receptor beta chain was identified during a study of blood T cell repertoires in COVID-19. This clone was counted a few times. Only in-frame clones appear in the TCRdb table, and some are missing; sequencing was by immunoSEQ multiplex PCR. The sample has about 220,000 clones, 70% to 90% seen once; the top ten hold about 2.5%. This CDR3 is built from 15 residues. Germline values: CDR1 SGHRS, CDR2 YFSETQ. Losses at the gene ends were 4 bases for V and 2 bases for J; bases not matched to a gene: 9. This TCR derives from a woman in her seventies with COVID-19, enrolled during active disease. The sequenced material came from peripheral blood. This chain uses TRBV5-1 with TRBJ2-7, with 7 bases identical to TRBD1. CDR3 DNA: TGCGCCAGCAGCATCGGGACAGCTACGACCTACGAGCAGTACTTC. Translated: CASSIGTATTYEQYF. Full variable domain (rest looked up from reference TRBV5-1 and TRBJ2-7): KAGVTQTPRYLIKTRGQQVTLSCSPISGHRSVSWYQQTPGQGLQFLFEYFSETQRNKGNFPGRFSGRQFSNSRSEMNVSTLELGDSALYLCASSIGTATTYEQYFGPGTRLTVT.